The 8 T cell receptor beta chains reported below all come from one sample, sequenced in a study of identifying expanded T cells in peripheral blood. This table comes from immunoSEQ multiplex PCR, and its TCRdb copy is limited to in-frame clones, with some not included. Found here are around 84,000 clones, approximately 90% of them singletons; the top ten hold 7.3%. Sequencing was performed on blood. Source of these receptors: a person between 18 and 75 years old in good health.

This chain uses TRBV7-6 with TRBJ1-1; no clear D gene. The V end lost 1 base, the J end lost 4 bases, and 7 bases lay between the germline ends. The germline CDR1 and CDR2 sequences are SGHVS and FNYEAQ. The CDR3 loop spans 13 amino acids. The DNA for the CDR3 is TGTGCCAGCAGCTTAGAGTCTTTCACTGAAGCTTTCTTT. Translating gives CASSLESFTEAFF.

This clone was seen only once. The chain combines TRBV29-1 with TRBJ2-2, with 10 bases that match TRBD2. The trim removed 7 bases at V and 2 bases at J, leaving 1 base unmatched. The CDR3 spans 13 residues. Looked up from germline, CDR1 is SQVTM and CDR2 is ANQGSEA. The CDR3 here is CSASGGNTGELFF. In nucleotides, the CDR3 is TGCAGCGCTAGCGGGGGAAACACCGGGGAGCTGTTTTTT.

The CDR3, as DNA: TGTGCCAGCAGCCAACTCCAGGGGGCCTACGAGCAGTACTTC. Amino acid sequence: CASSQLQGAYEQYF. The chain recombines TRBV4-2 with TRBJ2-7; 7 bases agree with TRBD1. The CDR3 consists of 14 residues. The J segment lost 2 bases and the V segment lost 2 bases, leaving 3 bases of the junction unmatched. The germline CDR1 and CDR2 sequences are LGHNA and YNFKEQ.

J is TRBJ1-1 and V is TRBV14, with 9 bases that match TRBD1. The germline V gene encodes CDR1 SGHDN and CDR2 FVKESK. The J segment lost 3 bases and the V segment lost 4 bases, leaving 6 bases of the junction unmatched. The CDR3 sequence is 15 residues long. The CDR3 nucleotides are TGTGCCAGCAGCCTAGCCGGGACAGGGTACACTGAAGCTTTCTTT. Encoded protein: CASSLAGTGYTEAFF.

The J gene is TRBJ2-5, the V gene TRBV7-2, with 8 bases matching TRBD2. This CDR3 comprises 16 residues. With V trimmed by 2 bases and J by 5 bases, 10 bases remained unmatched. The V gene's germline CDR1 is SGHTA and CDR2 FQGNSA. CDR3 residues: CASSLTSGPPGETQYF. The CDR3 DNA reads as TGTGCCAGCAGCTTAACTAGCGGCCCCCCAGGGGAGACCCAGTACTTC.

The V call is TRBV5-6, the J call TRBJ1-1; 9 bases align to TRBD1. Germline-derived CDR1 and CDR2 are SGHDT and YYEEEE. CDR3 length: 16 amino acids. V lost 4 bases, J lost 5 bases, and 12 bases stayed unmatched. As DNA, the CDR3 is TGTGCCAGCAGCGTCCCGGGACAGGGATTGACGACTGAAGCTTTCTTT. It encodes CASSVPGQGLTTEAFF.

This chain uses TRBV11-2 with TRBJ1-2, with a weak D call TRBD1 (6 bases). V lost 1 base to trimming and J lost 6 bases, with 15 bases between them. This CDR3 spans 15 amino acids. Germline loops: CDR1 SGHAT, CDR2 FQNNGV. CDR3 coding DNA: TGTGCCAGCAGCTTAGGAAGAGGACAGAGGGATGGCTACACCTTC. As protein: CASSLGRGQRDGYTF.

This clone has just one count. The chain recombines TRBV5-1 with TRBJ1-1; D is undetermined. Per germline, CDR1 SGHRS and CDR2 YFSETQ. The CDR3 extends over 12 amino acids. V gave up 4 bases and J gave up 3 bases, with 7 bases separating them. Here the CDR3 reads CASSTGYTEAFF. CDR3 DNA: TGCGCCAGCAGCACCGGATACACTGAAGCTTTCTTT.